The present TCR beta chain was sequenced within a study of blood T cell repertoires in COVID-19. Study as a whole: Sample material is recorded as cDNA or gDNA derived from T cells, B-cell-depleted T cells, or PBMCs.

V was pared by 1 base and J by 6 bases, with 12 bases of the junction left unmatched. CDR3 length: 17 residues. CDR1 is PRHDT and CDR2 is FYEKMQ in the germline V gene (reference sequence). This clone turned up a few times. Per the original data handling: Amplification with reference gene primers provided the estimates of nucleated cell counts. Some clones are missing from TCRdb's copy, which holds only in-frame ones; the method was immunoSEQ multiplex PCR. V and J calls and clone size are given by that table; D and trimming were obtained from the DNA. The sample carries approximately 300,000 clones, roughly 88% recorded once.

The chain couples TRBV13 to TRBJ2-7; 10 nucleotides match TRBD2. The receptor comes from a human donor with COVID-19, enrolled during active disease. The donor label of this sample is uncertain. The sequenced sample consisted of peripheral blood. CDR3 residues: CASSLVGLLAGESEQYF. CDR3 DNA sequence: TGTGCCAGCAGCTTAGTTGGCCTTCTAGCGGGAGAAAGCGAGCAGTACTTC. The variable domain in full, with the rest retrieved from reference TRBV13 and TRBJ2-7, is AAGVIQSPRHLIKEKRETATLKCYPIPRHDTVYWYQQGPGQDPQFLISFYEKMQSDKGSIPDRFSAQQFSDYHSELNMSSLELGDSALYFCASSLVGLLAGESEQYFGPGTRLTVT.